A selection of T cell receptor beta chains follows, all from one sample in a study of T cells after yellow fever vaccination. TCRdb itself ran the 5' RACE reads through MiXCR, one entry per CDR3 protein. The sample has around 500,000 distinct CDR3 sequences, just over 20% seen once. Sequences were derived from PBMCs, sampled about 21 days after the first yellow fever vaccination. All receptors derive from a man between 18 and 29 years old who received the YFV17D yellow fever vaccine. Each CDR3 is given with its conserved first and last residue.

CDR3 length	V gene	J gene	CDR3 protein
15	TRBV11-3	TRBJ2-5	CASSLGGPHKETQYF
15	TRBV4-1	TRBJ2-5	CASSQAGTGMETQYF
15	TRBV4-2	TRBJ2-4	CASSQGRQGGGIQYF
15	TRBV19	TRBJ2-3	CASSKTGQGADTQYF
15	TRBV12-3/TRBV12-4	TRBJ2-1	CASSLELAGGHEQFF
15	TRBV7-2	TRBJ2-3	CASSRTGGRGDTQYF
15	TRBV11-2	TRBJ2-5	CASRHERVGGETQYF
14	TRBV9	TRBJ1-2	CASSAGGDAYGYTF
15	TRBV7-2	TRBJ1-1	CASSLSFTGQGKAFF
14	TRBV20-1	TRBJ2-6	CSAPREAGANVLTF
14	TRBV20-1	TRBJ2-6	CSARARSGANVLTF
15	TRBV5-1	TRBJ2-7	CASSPNPGTLYEQYF
16	TRBV3-1	TRBJ1-2	CASSQDVVRGLVFYTF
15	TRBV4-1	TRBJ1-5	CASSQDGVTHQPQHF
13	TRBV27	TRBJ2-7	CASSLHSHYEQYF
16	TRBV7-3	TRBJ1-1	CASSLTAGTGNTEAFF
16	TRBV2	TRBJ2-1	CASSDWSGTEYNEQFF
16	TRBV7-9	TRBJ2-1	CASSLSLAGSYNEHFF
12	TRBV20-1	TRBJ1-5	CSASEGRQPQHF
13	TRBV5-1	TRBJ2-3	CASSLRESDTQYF
15	TRBV7-9	TRBJ2-3	CASSLTGGPRDTQYF
14	TRBV11-3	TRBJ2-1	CASSTSLSNDEQFF
13	TRBV6-1	TRBJ2-2	CAAQGTNTGELFF
13	TRBV5-4	TRBJ2-7	CASSPQVSYEQYF
14	TRBV20-1	TRBJ2-7	CSARVRTGVGEQYF
13	TRBV14	TRBJ1-2	CASSPVRLYGYTF
13	TRBV19	TRBJ2-5	CASSIVPGETQYF
13	TRBV6-5	TRBJ2-7	CASSYAEGNEQYF
13	TRBV4-1	TRBJ1-1	CASSQVVSREAFF
16	TRBV5-1	TRBJ2-2	CASGGAQGANTGELFF
13	TRBV12-3/TRBV12-4	TRBJ2-2	CASTWGRVGELFF
13	TRBV5-6	TRBJ1-2	CASSFSDLGGYTF
15	TRBV7-2	TRBJ1-5	CASSSRGGGGQPQHF
13	TRBV5-1	TRBJ2-5	CASSLEVRETQYF
17	TRBV7-2	TRBJ2-3	CASSLARTQPHTDTQYF
14	TRBV2	TRBJ2-1	CASLGGAKNNEQFF
15	TRBV12-3/TRBV12-4	TRBJ2-3	CASSSTEISTDTQYF
12	TRBV4-3	TRBJ2-5	CASSPRDSGGYF
14	TRBV7-2	TRBJ2-1	CASSEGLAGGVKFF
15	TRBV7-9	TRBJ2-2	CASSPSLTDTGELFF
14	TRBV7-2	TRBJ2-7	CASSLAGTNYEQYF
13	TRBV5-1	TRBJ1-2	CASSPQGGNGYTF
16	TRBV20-1	TRBJ1-5	CSARDWGQRSNQPQHF
16	TRBV12-3/TRBV12-4	TRBJ2-5	CASSLWSGEYQETQYF
13	TRBV7-9	TRBJ1-2	CASSSLTGEGYTF
14	TRBV6-2/TRBV6-3	TRBJ2-7	CASSLTGGFFEQYF
15	TRBV20-1	TRBJ2-5	CSARTGTAGGETQYF
15	TRBV7-6	TRBJ1-3	CASSLMGAAGNTIYF
13	TRBV5-6	TRBJ2-3	CASRDGGTYTQYF
15	TRBV5-1	TRBJ2-7	CASSSPAGGVYEQYF